This entry lists 6 T cell receptor beta chains sequenced from one sample in a study of cytotoxic CD8 clonotypes in ibrutinib-treated CLL. The method was immunoSEQ multiplex PCR; TCRdb's version includes in-frame clones alone and lacks a portion of them. The data hold over 120,000 clones, with 80% observed a single time. The sequencing used PBMCs, collected after 36 months of ibrutinib treatment. The receptors were sampled from a human donor with chronic lymphocytic leukemia.

A few counts support this clone. J is TRBJ2-3 and V is TRBV10-2; 9 bases match TRBD2. The CDR3 runs 13 residues. In germline, CDR1 is WSHSY, CDR2 SAAADI. J lost 6 bases, V lost 7 bases, and 5 bases had no gene match. CDR3 sequence reads: CASTYGLADTQYF. The CDR3 region has the DNA TGCGCCAGCACCTACGGACTAGCGGATACGCAGTATTTT.

The genes are TRBV30 and TRBJ1-2; possibly TRBD1 for D (5 bases). The CDR3 has 13 residues. Germline V CDR1 and CDR2: GTSNPN, SVGIG (reference sequence). V dropped 0 bases and J dropped 4 bases, with 9 bases sitting between them. CDR3 DNA sequence: TGTGCCTGGAGTGTTATGGGGGGCTATGGCTACACCTTC. Protein: CAWSVMGGYGYTF.

The V call is TRBV6-5, the J call TRBJ1-5, with D unclear. CDR3 length: 15 residues. Germline CDR1 is MNHEY and CDR2 is SVGAGI. Between the trimmed V and J ends, which lost 0 bases and 0 bases, there was a span of 6 bases. The CDR3 sequence: CASSYSQFSNQPQHF. The CDR3 DNA reads TGTGCCAGCAGTTACTCGCAGTTTAGCAATCAGCCCCAGCATTTT.

The chain uses TRBV10-3 and TRBJ2-7; D is tentatively TRBD1 or TRBD2 (6 bases each). The CDR3 sequence is 12 residues long. Germline loops: CDR1 ENHRY, CDR2 SYGVKD. Trimming left V 10 bases short and J 6 bases short, with 16 bases between. CDR3 amino acids: CATSVEGGEQYF. The CDR3 DNA is TGTGCCACCAGCGTCGAGGGGGGCGAGCAGTACTTC.

CDR3 in DNA: TGTGCCAGCAGTTACAATGAGCAGTTCTTC. It yields the protein CASSYNEQFF. The chain links TRBV6-6 to TRBJ2-1; D remains ambiguous. This CDR3 comprises 10 residues. The germline gives CDR1 MNHNY, CDR2 SVGAGI (reference sequence). Deletions cut 2 bases from V and 7 bases from J, with 0 bases between.

This chain uses TRBV5-8 with TRBJ1-2; D not resolved. Trimming shortened V by 0 bases and J by 5 bases, and 11 bases separated the two germline ends. The CDR3 length is 14 residues. Germline V gives CDR1 SGHTS, CDR2 YDEGEE. CDR3 sequence (DNA): TGTGCCAGCAGCTTGGTCCTCGCTATGTATGGCTACACCTTC. This sequence encodes CASSLVLAMYGYTF. The full variable domain, its missing parts supplied by reference TRBV5-8 and TRBJ1-2, is EAGVTQSPTHLIKTRGQQATLRCSPISGHTSVYWYQQALGLGLQFLLWYDEGEERNRGNFPPRFSGRQFPNYSSELNVNALELEDSALYLCASSLVLAMYGYTFGSGTRLTVV.